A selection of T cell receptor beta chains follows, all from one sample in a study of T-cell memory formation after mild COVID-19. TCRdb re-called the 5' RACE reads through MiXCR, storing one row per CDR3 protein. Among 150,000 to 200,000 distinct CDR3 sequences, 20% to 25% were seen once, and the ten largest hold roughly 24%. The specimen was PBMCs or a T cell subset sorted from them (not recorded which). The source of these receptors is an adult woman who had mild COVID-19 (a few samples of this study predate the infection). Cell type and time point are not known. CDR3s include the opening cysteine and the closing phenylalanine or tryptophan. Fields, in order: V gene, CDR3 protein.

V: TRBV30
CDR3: CAWMVGDSNTGELFF

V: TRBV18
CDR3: CASATGGVNNEQFF

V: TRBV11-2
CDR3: CASSRAYDPENEQFF

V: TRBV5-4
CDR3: CASSLARQGPDTQYF

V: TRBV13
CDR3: CASSSRQGGEQYF

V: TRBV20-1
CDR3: CSASPGADNEQFF

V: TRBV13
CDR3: CASSKSGVEDTQYF

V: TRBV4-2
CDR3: CASSQDLSGKQYF

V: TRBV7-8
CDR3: CASSQPGRSSYEQYF

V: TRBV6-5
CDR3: CASSPLGVTEAFF

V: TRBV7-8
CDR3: CASSLRVDTGELFF

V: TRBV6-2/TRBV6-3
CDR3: CASSYYPGVTHSNQPQHF

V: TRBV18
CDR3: CASSRPGETQYF

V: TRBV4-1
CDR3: CASSREIQETQYF

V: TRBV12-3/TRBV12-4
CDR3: CASSLFPVQGDADTQYF

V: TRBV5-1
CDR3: CASSIQGAYVHTDTQYF

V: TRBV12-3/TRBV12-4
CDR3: CASSLYGGQGFEQYF

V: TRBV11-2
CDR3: CASSPTRYHNEQFF

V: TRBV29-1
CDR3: CSVEKWEAGEGGEQFF

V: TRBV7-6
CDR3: CASSLAPGLAGAANTGELFF

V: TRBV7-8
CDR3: CASSLGGQIYTGELFF

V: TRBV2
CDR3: CAREIPGKEGLGQYF

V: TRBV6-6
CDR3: CASSLGRELFF

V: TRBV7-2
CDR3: CASSLTSGGAKQFF

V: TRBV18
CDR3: CASSPDGLSYEQYF

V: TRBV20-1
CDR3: CSAITKYSTDTQYF

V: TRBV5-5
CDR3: CASSLESVFGPYNEQFF

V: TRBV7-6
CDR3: CASSLATSGTDTQYF

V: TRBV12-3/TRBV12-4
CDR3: CASSPLGSIFDEQFF

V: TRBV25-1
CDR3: CASSDSWGVYNEQFF